This T cell receptor beta chain was retrieved from a study of response to subunit inactivated influenza vaccine. Study conclusions and caveats: A suggestion made by the authors is that each seasonal influenza vaccination recruits few new T cells.

The CDR3 covers 16 residues. The V segment lost 4 bases and the J segment 5 bases; nucleotides outside the gene matches: 12. Germline V lookup: CDR1 LGHDT, CDR2 YNNKEL (reference sequence). TCRdb itself ran the RT-PCR reads through MiXCR, one entry per CDR3 protein. The sample carries around 580,000 distinct CDR3 sequences, approximately 10% recorded once. To note about this clonotype: What it binds is not known.

The TCR sequence derives from a man in his fifties or sixties who received an inactivated influenza vaccine. The chain uses TRBV3-1 and TRBJ2-5, with 8 positions matching TRBD2. The sequencing used PBMCs from blood, collected on the day of vaccination. As DNA, the CDR3 is TGTGCCAGCAGCCCCGCCGGGACTAGTAATATCGAGACCCAGTACTTC. Translated, it gives CASSPAGTSNIETQYF.